This T cell receptor (beta chain) was observed in a study of Graves' ophthalmopathy and Graves' hyperthyroidism. Germline trimming cut 1 base from V and 4 bases from J; bases unmatched to any gene: 11. CDR1 is GTSNPN, CDR2 SVGIG, per germline (reference sequence). The CDR3 has 16 amino acids. Amplification of TCR beta CDR3 regions used RNA transcripts. Scientists carried out first-round RT-PCR using HTBI primers and then a second-round multiplex PCR. TCRdb redid the calling of the multiplex PCR reads with MiXCR, one entry per CDR3 protein. The sample lists roughly 500,000 distinct CDR3 sequences; around an eighth were seen once. The PBMCs were taken from less than 11 ml of fresh peripheral blood. This clonotype was detected many times. What it binds is unknown. General study results and limits: Distinction of ophthalmopathy from stable hyperthyroidism by a 13-signature model reached approximately 88% sensitivity and 81.08% specificity.

This rearrangement joins TRBV30 to TRBJ2-5, with 8 bases matching TRBD2. The TCR originated in a woman aged 30 to 39 with Graves' ophthalmopathy. Sequencing was done on a sample of blood. CDR3 in amino acids: CAWSALAGGFRETQYF. CDR3 nucleotides: TGTGCCTGGAGTGCCCTGGCGGGGGGCTTCAGAGAGACCCAGTACTTC.